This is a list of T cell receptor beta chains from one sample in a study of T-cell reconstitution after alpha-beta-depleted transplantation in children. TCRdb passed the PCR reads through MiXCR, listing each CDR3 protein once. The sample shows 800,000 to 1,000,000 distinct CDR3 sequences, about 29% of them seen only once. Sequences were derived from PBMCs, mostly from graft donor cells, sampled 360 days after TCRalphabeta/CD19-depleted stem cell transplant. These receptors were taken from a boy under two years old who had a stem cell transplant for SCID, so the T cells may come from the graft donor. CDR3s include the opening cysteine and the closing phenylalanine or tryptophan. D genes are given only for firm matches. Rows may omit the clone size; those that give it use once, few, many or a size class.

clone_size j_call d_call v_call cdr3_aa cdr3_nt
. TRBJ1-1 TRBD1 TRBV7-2 CASSRQGPLHTEAFF TGTGCCAGCAGCCGACAGGGGCCCCTCCACACTGAAGCTTTCTTT
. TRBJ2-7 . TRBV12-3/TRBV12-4 CASSLVGVAHEQYF TGTGCCAGCAGTTTAGTGGGGGTTGCCCACGAGCAGTACTTC
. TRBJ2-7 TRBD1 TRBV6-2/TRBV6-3 CASSYSTGRYEQYF TGTGCCAGCAGTTACTCGACAGGGAGATACGAGCAGTACTTC
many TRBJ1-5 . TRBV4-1 CASSWQDNQPQHF TGCGCCAGCAGCTGGCAGGACAATCAGCCCCAGCATTTT
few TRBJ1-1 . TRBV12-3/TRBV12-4 CASSPAGGEGAFF TGTGCCAGCAGCCCAGCGGGGGGCGAGGGAGCTTTCTTT
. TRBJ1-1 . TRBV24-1 CATARNLNTEAFF TGTGCCACCGCCCGGAACTTGAACACTGAAGCTTTCTTT
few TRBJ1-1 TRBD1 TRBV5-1 CASRDRTGSTEAFF TGCGCCAGCAGAGATAGGACAGGATCCACTGAAGCTTTCTTT
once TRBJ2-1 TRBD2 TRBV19 CASSMASGGWNEQFF TGTGCCAGTAGTATGGCTAGCGGGGGGTGGAATGAGCAGTTCTTC
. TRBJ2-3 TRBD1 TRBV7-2 CASSPWDRGRRTDTQYF TGTGCCAGCAGCCCGTGGGACAGGGGGCGCAGGACAGATACGCAGTATTTT
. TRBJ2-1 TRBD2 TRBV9 CASSALTSVAYNEQFF TGTGCCAGCAGCGCCCTAACTAGCGTTGCCTACAATGAGCAGTTCTTC
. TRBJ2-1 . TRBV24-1 CATSDFEGLGEQFF TGTGCCACCAGTGATTTTGAGGGATTAGGTGAGCAGTTCTTC
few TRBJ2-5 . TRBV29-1 CSAVEETQYF TGCAGCGCCGTGGAAGAGACCCAGTACTTC
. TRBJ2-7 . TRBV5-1 CASSLAPTVGAYEQYF TGCGCCAGCAGCTTGGCCCCGACAGTAGGGGCCTACGAGCAGTACTTC
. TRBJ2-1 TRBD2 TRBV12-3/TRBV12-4 CAAGGFKNEQFF TGTGCCGCGGGGGGGTTTAAAAATGAGCAGTTCTTC
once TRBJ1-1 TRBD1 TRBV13 CASSPPDRGNTEAFF TGTGCCAGCAGCCCCCCGGACAGGGGGAACACTGAAGCTTTCTTT
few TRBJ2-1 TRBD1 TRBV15 CATSRDRGSHNEQFF TGTGCCACCAGCAGGGACAGGGGTTCCCACAATGAGCAGTTCTTC
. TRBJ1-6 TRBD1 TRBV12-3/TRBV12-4 CASSRTGTTPLHF TGTGCCAGCAGTCGGACAGGGACGACACCCCTCCACTTT
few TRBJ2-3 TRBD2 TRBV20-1 CSARVGAGGADTQYF TGCAGTGCTAGAGTCGGGGCGGGGGGCGCAGATACGCAGTATTTT
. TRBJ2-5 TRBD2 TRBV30 CAWRLLPRTSGGRYQETQYF TGTGCCTGGAGGCTCCTTCCTAGGACTAGCGGGGGCCGGTACCAAGAGACCCAGTACTTC
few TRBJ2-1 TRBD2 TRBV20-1 CSFLLAGNEQFF TGCAGTTTCCTACTAGCGGGTAATGAGCAGTTCTTC
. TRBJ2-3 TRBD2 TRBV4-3 CASSQGGGASDTQYF TGCGCCAGCAGCCAAGGCGGGGGAGCCTCAGATACGCAGTATTTT
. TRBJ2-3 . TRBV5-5 CASSYTTQGTAQYF TGTGCCAGCAGTTATACAACCCAGGGAACAGCGCAGTATTTT
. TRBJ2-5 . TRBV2 CASSDGNQETQYF TGTGCCAGCAGTGACGGGAACCAAGAGACCCAGTACTTC
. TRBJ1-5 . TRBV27 CASSFGPPNQPQHF TGTGCCAGCAGTTTTGGACCGCCCAATCAGCCCCAGCATTTT
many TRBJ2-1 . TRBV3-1 CASSPNRDNEQFF TGTGCCAGCAGCCCAAACAGAGACAATGAGCAGTTCTTC
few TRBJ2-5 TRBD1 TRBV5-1 CASSLGGQVAVETQYF TGCGCCAGCAGCTTGGGGGGACAGGTGGCCGTGGAGACCCAGTACTTC
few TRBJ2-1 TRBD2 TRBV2 CASSAGLAIYEQFF TGTGCCAGCAGTGCCGGACTAGCGATCTATGAGCAGTTCTTC
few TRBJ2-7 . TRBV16 CASSQHLVNEQYF TGTGCCAGCAGCCAGCACTTGGTTAACGAGCAGTACTTC
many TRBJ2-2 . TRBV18 CASSPGRTTRELFF TGTGCCAGCTCACCGGGCCGCACAACTAGGGAGCTGTTTTTT
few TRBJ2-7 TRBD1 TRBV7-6 CASSLGPFKQGAKMYEQYF TGTGCCAGCAGCTTAGGGCCCTTTAAACAGGGGGCGAAGATGTACGAGCAGTACTTC
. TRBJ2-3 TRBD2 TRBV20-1 CSAREAGADTQYF TGCAGTGCTAGAGAAGCGGGGGCGGATACGCAGTATTTT
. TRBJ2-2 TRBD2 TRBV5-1 CASSAGLATSGELFF TGCGCCAGCAGCGCCGGACTAGCGACGTCCGGGGAGCTGTTTTTT
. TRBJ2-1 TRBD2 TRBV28 CASSSPTSGVDNEQFF TGTGCCAGCAGTTCCCCTACTAGCGGGGTTGACAATGAGCAGTTCTTC
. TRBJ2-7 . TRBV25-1 CASSVDRPPYEQYF TGTGCCAGCAGTGTAGACAGGCCCCCCTACGAGCAGTACTTC
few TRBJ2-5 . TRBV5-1 CASSLMLQETQYF TGCGCCAGCAGCTTGATGCTACAAGAGACCCAGTACTTC
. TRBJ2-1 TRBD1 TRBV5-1 CASSSISGTGAGEQFF TGCGCCAGCAGCTCAATCTCCGGGACAGGGGCAGGTGAGCAGTTCTTC
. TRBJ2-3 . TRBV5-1 CASSLSGSPGTDTQYF TGCGCCAGCAGCCTGTCGGGATCTCCCGGCACAGATACGCAGTATTTT
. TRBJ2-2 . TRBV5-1 CASSFGTAHANTGELFF TGCGCCAGCAGCTTCGGCACAGCCCACGCGAACACCGGGGAGCTGTTTTTT
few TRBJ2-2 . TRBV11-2 CASRHTASGELFF TGTGCCAGCAGACATACCGCCTCCGGGGAGCTGTTTTTT
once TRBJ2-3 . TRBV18 CASSPRAIVTDTQYF TGTGCCAGCTCACCACGAGCGATCGTCACAGATACGCAGTATTTT
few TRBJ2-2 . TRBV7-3 CASSLTRTVGELFF TGTGCCAGCAGCTTAACGAGGACCGTCGGGGAGCTGTTTTTT
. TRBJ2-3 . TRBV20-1 CSARDLGKPGTDTQYF TGCAGTGCTAGAGATCTCGGGAAACCGGGCACAGATACGCAGTATTTT
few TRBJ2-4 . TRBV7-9 CASSLVPAPAYIQYF TGTGCCAGCAGCTTAGTCCCGGCCCCGGCGTACATTCAGTACTTC
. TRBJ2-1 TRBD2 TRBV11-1 CASSPTLAGALSSYNEQFF TGTGCCAGCAGCCCGACCTTAGCGGGGGCCTTGAGCTCCTACAATGAGCAGTTCTTC
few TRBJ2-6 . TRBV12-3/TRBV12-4 CASSQNRAGANVLTF TGTGCCAGCAGCCAAAACAGGGCTGGGGCCAACGTCCTGACTTTC
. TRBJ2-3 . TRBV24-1 CATSDPGGTHTDTQYF TGTGCCACCAGTGACCCGGGCGGGACACACACAGATACGCAGTATTTT
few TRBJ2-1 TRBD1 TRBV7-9 CASSFDRGPTNEQFF TGTGCCAGCAGCTTTGACAGGGGGCCCACCAATGAGCAGTTCTTC
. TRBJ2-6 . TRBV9 CASATVSGANVLTF TGTGCCAGCGCCACAGTCTCTGGGGCCAACGTCCTGACTTTC
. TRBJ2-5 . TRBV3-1 CASSPVGGGAQETQYF TGTGCCAGCAGCCCCGTTGGAGGGGGGGCTCAAGAGACCCAGTACTTC
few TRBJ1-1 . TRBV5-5 CASSWGKLTEAFF TGTGCCAGCAGTTGGGGAAAGTTGACTGAAGCTTTCTTT
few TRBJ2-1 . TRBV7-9 CASSLPGDYNEQFF TGTGCCAGCAGCTTACCAGGAGACTACAATGAGCAGTTCTTC
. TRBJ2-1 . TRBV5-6 CASSSYQGRWGQFF TGTGCCAGCAGCTCGTACCAGGGACGGTGGGGGCAGTTCTTC
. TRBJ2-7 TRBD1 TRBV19 CASKGTGTYEQYF TGTGCCAGTAAGGGGACAGGGACCTACGAGCAGTACTTC